Listed here is a single T cell receptor (beta chain). The CDR3 extends 3 residues past the end of the read, so its final part is completed from the germline J gene. This sample is drawn from a study of T cells in women clearing cervical HPV infection. Trimming removed 6 bases from V and 0 bases from J; junction bases left unmatched: 8. Germline loops: CDR1 DFQATT, CDR2 SNEGSKA (reference sequence). CDR3 size: 15 residues. Only in-frame clones appear in the TCRdb table, and some are missing; sequencing was by immunoSEQ multiplex PCR. This sample's clone table lists around 31,000 clones. The specimen was blood buffy coat. The V and J genes are TRBV20-1 and TRBJ2-5; 9 bases fit TRBD1. The TCR comes from a woman between 18 and 75 years old with a cervical HPV16 infection that either progressed to CIN3+ or cleared (not recorded which). The CDR3 bases that were read are TGCAGTGCCCTGCCGGGACAGGGTAACCAAGAGACC. Protein product: CSALPGQGNQET. The whole CDR3 region reads CSALPGQGNQETQYF.